Sequencing of this TCR beta chain was carried out in a study of early T cells in non-severe SARS-CoV-2 infection (dated by TCRdb to the early 2020s). Background on the whole study: Bulk RNA from unsorted whole blood was used for TCR sequencing, so alpha and beta chains could not be paired.

The study was a case-control design nested within a healthcare worker cohort in London, UK, with weekly nasopharyngeal swab PCR tests and blood sampling. Healthcare workers were recruited during the week of the UK lockdown, between 23 and 31 March 2020, and followed weekly for up to roughly 15 weeks. Study-wide findings and limitations: Matching against VDJdb was skewed toward anti-spike CD8 responses, likely underestimated virus-specific expansions, and missed private and CD4 specificities.

This clonotype was counted many times. Its antigen is still unknown. No per-base quality is available; no much larger clone lies one base away. Library preparation was by 5' RACE. TCRdb records NextSeq 500 as the sequencer. To correct for sequencing error and PCR bias, the TCR library protocol tagged individual cDNA molecules with unique molecular identifiers. Sequencing covered both TCR alpha and beta chains, and within each sample the abundances of alpha and beta sequences were tightly co-correlated. The authors' pipeline ran thus. Decombinator V4 was used to annotate the V gene, J gene and CDR3 of the TCR sequences. Expanded TCRs were defined as changing significantly between any two time points under a Poisson model with p below 0.0001. TCR abundances were normalised to the total number of TCRs sequenced in each sample and reported as counts per million. VDJdb, accessed 1 November 2021, was searched for CMV, EBV and SARS-CoV-2 annotated TCRs, with TCRs annotated for multiple antigens excluded. Starting from the raw public reads, TCRdb applied fastp trimming at Q25, assembled clones with MiXCR and retained in-frame beta chains. Here each entry gathers all rows of one CDR3 protein and keeps the most common genes and DNA. The V and J calls come from TCRdb's annotation, not from the publication. The sample profile shows 35,000 to 50,000 distinct CDR3 sequences; 5.5% to 6.5% of them were found once. Roughly an eighth of the sample rests with the top ten.

The sequence derives from an adult who was a healthcare worker with PCR-confirmed SARS-CoV-2 infection or an uninfected control (not recorded which). The specimen was whole blood.

The CDR3 region reads CAWSERRELFF. The bases are TGTGCCTGGAGTGAGAGGCGGGAGCTGTTTTTT. The chain is encoded by TRBV30 joined to TRBJ2-2; the D gene is not confidently resolved. As encoded in the germline V gene (reference sequence), CDR1 is GTSNPN while CDR2 is SVGIG. The cysteine opens and the phenylalanine closes a CDR3 of 11 amino acids. The read is trimmed to its CDR3 DNA, 33 bases read in frame from base 1. The V end loses 1 base and the J end loses 9 bases, and a stretch of 6 bases separates them.